What follows is one TCR beta chain and its context. Germline CDR1 LNHDA, CDR2 SQIVND (reference sequence). J gave up 6 bases and V 5 bases, and 10 bases lay outside the gene matches. The CDR3 runs to 15 residues. Clones were sequenced by immunoSEQ multiplex PCR, and TCRdb holds only the in-frame ones, with some missing. The sample lists around 230,000 clones; around four fifths were seen once. The data were taken from a study of blood T cell repertoires in COVID-19. Study at large: PBMCs, B-cell-depleted T cells, or T cells provided the cDNA or gDNA that made up the material.

The rearrangement joins TRBV19 to TRBJ1-5, with 7 nucleotides matching TRBD1. The TCR was taken from a man aged 40-55 years with acute or convalescent COVID-19. Input material: peripheral blood. The chain's CDR3 is CASSSQTGYSQPQHF. CDR3 sequence (DNA): TGTGCCAGTAGTTCACAGACAGGGTACAGTCAGCCCCAGCATTTT.